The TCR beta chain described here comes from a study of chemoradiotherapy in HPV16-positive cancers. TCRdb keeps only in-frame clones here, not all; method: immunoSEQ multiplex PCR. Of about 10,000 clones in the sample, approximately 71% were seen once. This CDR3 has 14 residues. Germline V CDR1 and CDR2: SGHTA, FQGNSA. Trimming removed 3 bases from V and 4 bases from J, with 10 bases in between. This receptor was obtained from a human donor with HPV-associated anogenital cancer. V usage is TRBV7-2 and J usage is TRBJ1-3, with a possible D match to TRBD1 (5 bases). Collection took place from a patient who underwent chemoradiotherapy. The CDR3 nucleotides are TGTGCCAGCAGCTTCCAGGGTGGAGGAAACACCATATATTTT. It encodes CASSFQGGGNTIYF.